This is a list of T cell receptor beta chains from one sample in a study of blood T cell repertoires in COVID-19. Assay used: immunoSEQ multiplex PCR; TCRdb lists only in-frame clones, some missing. The table has 300,000 to 400,000 clones, around 91% seen once. Sequenced input: peripheral blood. The receptors come from a woman younger than 35 who had recovered from COVID-19. Each CDR3 is given with its conserved first and last residue. The D gene is left open where the match is weak.

J: TRBJ2-1
D: -
V: TRBV12-3/TRBV12-4
CDR3: CASTTLPYNEQFF
DNA: TGTGCCAGCACAACTCTGCCCTACAATGAGCAGTTCTTC

J: TRBJ2-3
D: TRBD1
V: TRBV7-2
CDR3: CASSDRVEYTQYF
DNA: TGTGCCAGCAGCGACAGGGTTGAATATACGCAGTATTTT

J: TRBJ2-3
D: -
V: TRBV19
CDR3: CASGARVTDTQYF
DNA: TGTGCCAGTGGGGCGCGCGTCACAGATACGCAGTATTTT

J: TRBJ2-5
D: TRBD2
V: TRBV14
CDR3: CASSQEISGSWSRKETQYF
DNA: TGTGCCAGCAGCCAAGAAATTAGCGGGAGCTGGAGTAGAAAAGAGACCCAGTACTTC

J: TRBJ1-5
D: TRBD1
V: TRBV10-2
CDR3: CASSGTGEYSNQPQHF
DNA: TGCGCCAGCAGCGGGACAGGCGAATATAGCAATCAGCCCCAGCATTTT

J: TRBJ1-2
D: TRBD1
V: TRBV6-5
CDR3: CASSDRVGANYGYTF
DNA: TGTGCCAGCAGCGACAGGGTCGGTGCTAACTATGGCTACACCTTC

J: TRBJ1-6
D: -
V: TRBV27
CDR3: CASSSGVYYNSPLHF
DNA: TGTGCCAGCAGTTCGGGGGTTTATTATAATTCACCCCTCCACTTT

J: TRBJ1-1
D: -
V: TRBV7-8
CDR3: CASSLDRAPVREAFF
DNA: TGTGCCAGCAGCTTAGACAGGGCGCCGGTGCGTGAAGCTTTCTTT

J: TRBJ1-1
D: -
V: TRBV29-1
CDR3: CSVVDGGRDTEAFF
DNA: TGCAGCGTAGTCGACGGGGGGAGGGACACTGAAGCTTTCTTT

J: TRBJ1-1
D: TRBD1
V: TRBV11-2
CDR3: CASSLDRGLSVGTEAFF
DNA: TGTGCCAGCAGCTTAGACAGGGGGCTAAGTGTGGGTACTGAAGCTTTCTTT